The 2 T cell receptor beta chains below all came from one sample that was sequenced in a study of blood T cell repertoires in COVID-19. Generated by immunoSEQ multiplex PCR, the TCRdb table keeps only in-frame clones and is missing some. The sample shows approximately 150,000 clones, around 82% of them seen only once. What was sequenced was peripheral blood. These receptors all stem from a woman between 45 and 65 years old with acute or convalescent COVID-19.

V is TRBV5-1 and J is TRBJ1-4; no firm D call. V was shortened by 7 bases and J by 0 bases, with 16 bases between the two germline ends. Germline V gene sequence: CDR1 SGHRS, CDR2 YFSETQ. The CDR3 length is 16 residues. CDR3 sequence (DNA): TGCGCCAGCTCTTTCGGGTTTAGAGCAACTAATGAAAAACTGTTTTTT. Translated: CASSFGFRATNEKLFF. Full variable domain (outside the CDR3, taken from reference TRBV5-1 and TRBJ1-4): KAGVTQTPRYLIKTRGQQVTLSCSPISGHRSVSWYQQTPGQGLQFLFEYFSETQRNKGNFPGRFSGRQFSNSRSEMNVSTLELGDSALYLCASSFGFRATNEKLFFGSGTQLSVL.

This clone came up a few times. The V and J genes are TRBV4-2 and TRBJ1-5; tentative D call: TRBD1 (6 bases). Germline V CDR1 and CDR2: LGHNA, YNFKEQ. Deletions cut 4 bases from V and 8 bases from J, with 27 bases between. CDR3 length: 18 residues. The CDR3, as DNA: TGTGCCAGCAGCCCGGGAGGGTCTGGGGGGCTTATGGTAGAGCCCCAGCATTTT. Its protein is CASSPGGSGGLMVEPQHF.